The source of this T cell receptor beta chain is a study of long-term antiretroviral therapy in people with HIV. V dropped 4 bases and J dropped 0 bases, with 6 bases sitting between them. The CDR3 spans 12 residues. Germline V lookup: CDR1 SQVTM, CDR2 ANQGSEA. The assay used was immunoSEQ (version v3.0), run at survey level. Using immunoSEQ multiplex PCR, the repertoire was profiled, and TCRdb retains in-frame clones only, with some absent. The sample shows fewer than 30,000 clones, around 83% of them seen only once. The sequences come from unsorted PBMCs, collected 0.8 years after starting antiretroviral therapy. The TCR was taken from a young woman with HIV. The chain is built from TRBV29-1 and TRBJ1-1; D not certain. CDR3 in amino acids: CSVVPVNTEAFF. The CDR3 DNA reads TGCAGCGTTGTTCCAGTGAACACTGAAGCTTTCTTT.